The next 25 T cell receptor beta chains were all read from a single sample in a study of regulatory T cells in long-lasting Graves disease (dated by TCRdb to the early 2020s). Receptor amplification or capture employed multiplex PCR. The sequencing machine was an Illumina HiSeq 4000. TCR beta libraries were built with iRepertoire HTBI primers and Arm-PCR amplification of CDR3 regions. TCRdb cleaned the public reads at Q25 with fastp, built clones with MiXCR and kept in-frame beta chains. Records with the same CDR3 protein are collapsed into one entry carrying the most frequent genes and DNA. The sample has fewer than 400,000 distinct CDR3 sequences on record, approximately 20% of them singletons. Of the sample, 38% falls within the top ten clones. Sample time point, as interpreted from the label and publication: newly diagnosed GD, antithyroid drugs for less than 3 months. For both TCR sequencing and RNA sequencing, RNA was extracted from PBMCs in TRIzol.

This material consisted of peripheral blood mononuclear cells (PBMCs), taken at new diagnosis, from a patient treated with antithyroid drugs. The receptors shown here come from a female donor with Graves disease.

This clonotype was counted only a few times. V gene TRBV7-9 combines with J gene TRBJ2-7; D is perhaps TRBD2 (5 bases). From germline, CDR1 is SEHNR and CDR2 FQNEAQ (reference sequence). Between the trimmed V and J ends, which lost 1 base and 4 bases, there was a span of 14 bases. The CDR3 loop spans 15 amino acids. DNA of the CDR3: TGTGCCAGCAGCTTAGAGAGGGCGGGCGGATACGAGCAGTACTTC. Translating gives CASSLERAGGYEQYF.

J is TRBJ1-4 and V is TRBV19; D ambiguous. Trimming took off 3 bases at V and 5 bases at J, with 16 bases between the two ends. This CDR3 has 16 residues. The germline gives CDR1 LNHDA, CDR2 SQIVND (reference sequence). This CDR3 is CASSIGMKYQNEKLFF. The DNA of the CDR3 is TGTGCCAGTAGTATTGGGATGAAATACCAAAATGAAAAACTGTTTTTT.

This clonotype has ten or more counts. This CDR3 reads CSAPRQGANEQYF. Written as DNA, the CDR3 is TGCAGTGCTCCCCGCCAGGGGGCCAACGAGCAGTACTTC. This rearrangement joins TRBV20-1 to TRBJ2-7; 8 positions agree with TRBD1. The CDR3 is 13 amino acids. CDR1 and CDR2 from the germline V gene are DFQATT and SNEGSKA (reference sequence). V lost 5 bases to trimming and J lost 5 bases; unmatched junction nucleotides: 8.

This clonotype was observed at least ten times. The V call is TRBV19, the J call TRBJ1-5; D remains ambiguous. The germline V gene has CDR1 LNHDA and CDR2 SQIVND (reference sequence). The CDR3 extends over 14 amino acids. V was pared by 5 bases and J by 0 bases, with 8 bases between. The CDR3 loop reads CASSAHTSNQPQHF. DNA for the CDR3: TGTGCCAGTAGTGCTCACACTAGCAATCAGCCCCAGCATTTT.

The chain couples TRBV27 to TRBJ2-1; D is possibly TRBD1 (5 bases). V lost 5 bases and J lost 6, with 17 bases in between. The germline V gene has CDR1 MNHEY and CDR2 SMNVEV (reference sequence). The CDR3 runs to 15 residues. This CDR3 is CASSPQGFPLNEQFF. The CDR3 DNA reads TGTGCCAGCAGTCCGCAGGGTTTTCCACTCAATGAGCAGTTCTTC.

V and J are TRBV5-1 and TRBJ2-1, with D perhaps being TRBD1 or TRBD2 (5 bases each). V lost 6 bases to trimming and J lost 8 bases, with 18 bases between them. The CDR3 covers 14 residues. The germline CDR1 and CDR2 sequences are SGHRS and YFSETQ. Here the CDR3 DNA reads TGCGCCAGCAATGTACAGGCCTTCGGGGATGAGCAGTTCTTC. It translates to CASNVQAFGDEQFF.

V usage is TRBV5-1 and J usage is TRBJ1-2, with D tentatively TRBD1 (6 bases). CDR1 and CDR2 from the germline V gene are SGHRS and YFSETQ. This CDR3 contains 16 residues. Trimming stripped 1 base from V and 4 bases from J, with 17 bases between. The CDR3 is CASSLHGQTGFYGYTF. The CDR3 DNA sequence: TGCGCCAGCAGCTTGCACGGACAGACCGGATTCTATGGCTACACCTTC.

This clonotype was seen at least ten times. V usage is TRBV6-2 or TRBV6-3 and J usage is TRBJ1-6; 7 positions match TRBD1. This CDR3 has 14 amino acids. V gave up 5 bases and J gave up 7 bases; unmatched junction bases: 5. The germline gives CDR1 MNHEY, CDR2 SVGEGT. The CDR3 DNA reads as TGTGCCAGCAGTGAAGGGACAGCAAATTCACCCCTCCACTTT. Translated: CASSEGTANSPLHF.

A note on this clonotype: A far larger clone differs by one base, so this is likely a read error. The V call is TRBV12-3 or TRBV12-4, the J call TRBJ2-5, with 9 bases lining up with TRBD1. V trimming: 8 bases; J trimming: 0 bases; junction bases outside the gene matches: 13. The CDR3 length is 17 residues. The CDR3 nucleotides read TGTGCCAGCGGTCCGCTCCCGGGACAGGGCTACCAAGAGACCCAGTACTTC. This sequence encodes CASGPLPGQGYQETQYF.

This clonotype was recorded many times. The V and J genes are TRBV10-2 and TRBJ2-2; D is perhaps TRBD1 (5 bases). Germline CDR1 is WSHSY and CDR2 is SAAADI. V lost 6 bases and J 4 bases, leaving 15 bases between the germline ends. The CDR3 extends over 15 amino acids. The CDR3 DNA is TGCGCCAGCAGCTTGCCTGGGGCTAGCACCGGGGAGCTGTTTTTT. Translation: CASSLPGASTGELFF.

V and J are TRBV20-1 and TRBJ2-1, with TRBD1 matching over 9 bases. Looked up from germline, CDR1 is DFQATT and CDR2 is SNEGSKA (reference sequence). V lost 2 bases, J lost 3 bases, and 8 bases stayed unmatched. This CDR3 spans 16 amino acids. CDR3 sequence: CSARITQGAIYNEQFF. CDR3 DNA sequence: TGCAGTGCTAGAATTACACAGGGGGCTATCTACAATGAGCAGTTCTTC.

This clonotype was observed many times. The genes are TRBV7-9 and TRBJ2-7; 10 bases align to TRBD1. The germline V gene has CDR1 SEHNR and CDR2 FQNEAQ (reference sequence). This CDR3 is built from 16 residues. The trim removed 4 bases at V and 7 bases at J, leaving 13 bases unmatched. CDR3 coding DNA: TGTGCCAGCAGCTCGATAGACCGGGACAGGGGTCGGGAGCAGTACTTC. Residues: CASSSIDRDRGREQYF.

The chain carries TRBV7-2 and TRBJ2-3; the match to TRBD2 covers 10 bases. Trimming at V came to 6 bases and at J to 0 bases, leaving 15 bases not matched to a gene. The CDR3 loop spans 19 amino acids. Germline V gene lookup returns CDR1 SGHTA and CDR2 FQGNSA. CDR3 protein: CASRPRWLAGASSTDTQYF. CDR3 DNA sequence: TGTGCCAGCAGGCCTAGGTGGCTAGCGGGAGCTTCTAGCACAGATACGCAGTATTTT.

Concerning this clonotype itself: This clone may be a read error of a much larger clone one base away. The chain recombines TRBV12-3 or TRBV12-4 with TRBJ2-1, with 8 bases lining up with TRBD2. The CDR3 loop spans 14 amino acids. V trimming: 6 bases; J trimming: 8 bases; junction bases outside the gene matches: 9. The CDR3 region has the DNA TGTGCCAGCAGACCAAGGACTAGCCTCGATGAGCAGTTCTTC. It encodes CASRPRTSLDEQFF.

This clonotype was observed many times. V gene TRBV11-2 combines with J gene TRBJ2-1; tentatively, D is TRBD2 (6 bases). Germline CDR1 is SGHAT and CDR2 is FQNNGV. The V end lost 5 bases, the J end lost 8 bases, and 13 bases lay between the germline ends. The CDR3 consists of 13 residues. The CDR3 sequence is CASSPRGRYEQFF. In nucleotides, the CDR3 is TGTGCCAGCAGCCCGCGGGGCAGGTATGAGCAGTTCTTC.

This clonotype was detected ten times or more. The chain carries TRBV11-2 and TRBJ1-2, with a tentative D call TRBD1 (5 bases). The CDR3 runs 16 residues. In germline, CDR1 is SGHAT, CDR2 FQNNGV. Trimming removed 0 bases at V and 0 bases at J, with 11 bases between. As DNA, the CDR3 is TGTGCCAGCAGCTTAGACAGGGTGACTTCTAACTATGGCTACACCTTC. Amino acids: CASSLDRVTSNYGYTF.

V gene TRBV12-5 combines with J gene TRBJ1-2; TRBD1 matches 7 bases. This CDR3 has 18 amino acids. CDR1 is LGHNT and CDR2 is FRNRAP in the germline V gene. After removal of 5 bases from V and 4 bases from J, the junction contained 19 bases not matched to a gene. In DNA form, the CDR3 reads TGTGCTAGTGGTGTAGGGACAGCCCTCTTTCTGAAGTCCTATGGCTACACCTTC. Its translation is CASGVGTALFLKSYGYTF.

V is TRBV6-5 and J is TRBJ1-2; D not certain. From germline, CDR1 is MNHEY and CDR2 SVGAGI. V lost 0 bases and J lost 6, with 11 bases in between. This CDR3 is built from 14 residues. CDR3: CASSYSAGSNGYTF. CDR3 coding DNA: TGTGCCAGCAGTTACTCGGCAGGTTCGAATGGCTACACCTTC.

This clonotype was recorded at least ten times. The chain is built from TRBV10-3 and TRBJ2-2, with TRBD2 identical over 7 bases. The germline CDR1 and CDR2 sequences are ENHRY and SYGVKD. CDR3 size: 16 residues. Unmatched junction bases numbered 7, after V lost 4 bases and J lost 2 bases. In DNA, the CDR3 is TGTGCCATCAGTGTGGGAGCGGGACTAAACACCGGGGAGCTGTTTTTT. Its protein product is CAISVGAGLNTGELFF.

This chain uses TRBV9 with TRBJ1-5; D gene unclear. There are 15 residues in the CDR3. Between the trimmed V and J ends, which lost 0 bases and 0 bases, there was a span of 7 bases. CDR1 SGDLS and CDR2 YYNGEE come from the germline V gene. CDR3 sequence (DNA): TGTGCCAGCAGCGTAGGCGACTATAGCAATCAGCCCCAGCATTTT. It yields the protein CASSVGDYSNQPQHF.

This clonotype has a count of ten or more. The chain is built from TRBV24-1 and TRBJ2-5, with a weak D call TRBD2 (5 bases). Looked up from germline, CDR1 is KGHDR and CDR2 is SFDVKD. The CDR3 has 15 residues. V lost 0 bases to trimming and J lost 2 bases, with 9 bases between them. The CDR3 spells CATSDLAGDQETQYF. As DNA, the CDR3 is TGTGCCACCAGTGATTTGGCCGGGGATCAAGAGACCCAGTACTTC.

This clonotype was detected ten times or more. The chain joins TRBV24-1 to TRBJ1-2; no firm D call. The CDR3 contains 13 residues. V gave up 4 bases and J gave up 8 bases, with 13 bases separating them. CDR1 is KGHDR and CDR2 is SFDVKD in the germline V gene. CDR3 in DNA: TGTGCCACCAGTGAGGCCCCTCAGCGGGGCTACACCTTC. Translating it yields CATSEAPQRGYTF.

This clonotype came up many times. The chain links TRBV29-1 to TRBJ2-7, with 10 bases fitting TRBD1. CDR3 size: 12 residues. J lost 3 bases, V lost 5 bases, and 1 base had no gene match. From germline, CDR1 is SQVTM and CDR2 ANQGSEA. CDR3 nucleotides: TGCAGCGTTCGGGACAGGGGCTACGAGCAGTACTTC. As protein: CSVRDRGYEQYF.

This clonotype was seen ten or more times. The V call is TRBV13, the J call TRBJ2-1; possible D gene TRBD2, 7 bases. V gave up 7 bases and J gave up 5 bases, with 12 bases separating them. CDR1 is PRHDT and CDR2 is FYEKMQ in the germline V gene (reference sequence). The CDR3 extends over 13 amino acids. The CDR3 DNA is TGTGCCAGCAACAGGGAGGGGGACAATGAGCAGTTCTTC. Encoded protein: CASNREGDNEQFF. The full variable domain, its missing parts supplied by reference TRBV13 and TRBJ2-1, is AAGVIQSPRHLIKEKRETATLKCYPIPRHDTVYWYQQGPGQDPQFLISFYEKMQSDKGSIPDRFSAQQFSDYHSELNMSSLELGDSALYFCASNREGDNEQFFGPGTRLTVL.

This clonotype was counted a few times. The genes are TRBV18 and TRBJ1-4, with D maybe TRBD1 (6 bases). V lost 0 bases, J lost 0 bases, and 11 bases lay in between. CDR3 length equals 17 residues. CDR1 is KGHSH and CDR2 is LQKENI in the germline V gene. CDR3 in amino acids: CASSPPGRGSTNEKLFF. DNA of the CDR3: TGTGCCAGCTCACCACCGGGAAGGGGGTCAACTAATGAAAAACTGTTTTTT.